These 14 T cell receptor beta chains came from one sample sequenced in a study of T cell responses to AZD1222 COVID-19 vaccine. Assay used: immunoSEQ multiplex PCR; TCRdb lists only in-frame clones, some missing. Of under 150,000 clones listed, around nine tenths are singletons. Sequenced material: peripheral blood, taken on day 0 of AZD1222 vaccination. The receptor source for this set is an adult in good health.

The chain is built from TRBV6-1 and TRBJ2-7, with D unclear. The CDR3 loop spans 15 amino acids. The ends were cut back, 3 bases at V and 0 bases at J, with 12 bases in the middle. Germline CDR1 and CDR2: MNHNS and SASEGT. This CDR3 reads CASSEQNINSYEQYF. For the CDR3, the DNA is TGTGCCAGCAGTGAGCAAAACATCAACTCCTACGAGCAGTACTTC.

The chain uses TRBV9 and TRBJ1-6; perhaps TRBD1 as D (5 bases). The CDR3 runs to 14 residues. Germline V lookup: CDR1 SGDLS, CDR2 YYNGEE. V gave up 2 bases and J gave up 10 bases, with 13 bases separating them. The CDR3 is CASSVDQGFSPLHF. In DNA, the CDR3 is TGTGCCAGCAGCGTGGATCAGGGCTTCTCACCCCTCCACTTT.

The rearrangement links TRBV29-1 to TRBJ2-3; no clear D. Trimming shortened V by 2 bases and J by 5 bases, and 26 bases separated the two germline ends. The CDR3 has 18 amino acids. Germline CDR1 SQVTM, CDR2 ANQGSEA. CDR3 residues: CSVEIIGRVSVDGDTQYF. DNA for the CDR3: TGCAGCGTTGAAATCATCGGTAGGGTGAGCGTGGACGGAGATACGCAGTATTTT.

CDR3 DNA sequence: TGCGCCAGCAGCCCGGCGAGGGGTGGGGCCAACGTCCTGACTTTC. This translates into CASSPARGGANVLTF. V and J are TRBV5-1 and TRBJ2-6; D may match TRBD1 or TRBD2 (5 bases each). There are 15 residues in the CDR3. Trimming removed 4 bases from V and 3 bases from J, with 11 bases in between. From germline, CDR1 is SGHRS and CDR2 YFSETQ.

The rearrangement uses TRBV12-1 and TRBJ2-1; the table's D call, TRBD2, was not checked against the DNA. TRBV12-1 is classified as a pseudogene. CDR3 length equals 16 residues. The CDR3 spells CASSFPSVSSYNEQFF. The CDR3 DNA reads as TGTGCCAGCAGCTTTCCTAGCGTGAGCTCCTACAATGAGCAGTTCTTC.

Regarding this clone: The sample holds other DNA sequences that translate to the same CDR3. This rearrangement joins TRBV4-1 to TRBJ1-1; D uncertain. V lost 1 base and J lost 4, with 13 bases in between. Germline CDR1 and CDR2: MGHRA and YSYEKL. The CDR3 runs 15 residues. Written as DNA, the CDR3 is TGCGCCAGCAGCCAAGTAGGCGGCTTGGGCACTGAAGCTTTCTTT. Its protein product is CASSQVGGLGTEAFF.

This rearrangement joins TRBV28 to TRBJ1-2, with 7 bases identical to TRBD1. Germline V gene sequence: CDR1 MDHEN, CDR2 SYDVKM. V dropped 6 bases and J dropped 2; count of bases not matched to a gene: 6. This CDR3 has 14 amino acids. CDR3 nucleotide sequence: TGTGCCAGCAGCTCCAGGGGGGCCAACTATGGCTACACCTTC. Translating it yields CASSSRGANYGYTF.

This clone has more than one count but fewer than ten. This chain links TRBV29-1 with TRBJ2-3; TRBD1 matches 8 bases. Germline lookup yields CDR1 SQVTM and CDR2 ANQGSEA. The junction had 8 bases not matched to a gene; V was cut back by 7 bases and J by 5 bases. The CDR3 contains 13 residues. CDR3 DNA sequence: TGCAGCGCCGTTGGCAGGGGGCGAGATACGCAGTATTTT. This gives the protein CSAVGRGRDTQYF.

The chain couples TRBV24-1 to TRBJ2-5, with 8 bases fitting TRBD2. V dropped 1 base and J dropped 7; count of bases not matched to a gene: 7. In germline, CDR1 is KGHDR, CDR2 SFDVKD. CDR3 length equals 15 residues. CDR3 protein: CATSDFGRVVGTQYF. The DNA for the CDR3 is TGTGCCACCAGTGATTTCGGGAGGGTAGTTGGGACCCAGTACTTC.

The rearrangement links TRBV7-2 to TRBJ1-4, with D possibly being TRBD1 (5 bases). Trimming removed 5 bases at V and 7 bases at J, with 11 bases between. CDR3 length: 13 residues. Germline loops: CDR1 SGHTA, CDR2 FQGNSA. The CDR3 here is CASSPGQGEKLFF. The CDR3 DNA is TGTGCCAGCAGCCCCGGGCAGGGTGAAAAACTGTTTTTT.

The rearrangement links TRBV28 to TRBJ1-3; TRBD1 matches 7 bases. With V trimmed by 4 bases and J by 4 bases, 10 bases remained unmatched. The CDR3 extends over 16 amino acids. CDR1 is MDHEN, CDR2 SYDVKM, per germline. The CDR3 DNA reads TGTGCCAGCAGTTACCACAGGAGGGGGCTAGGAAACACCATATATTTT. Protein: CASSYHRRGLGNTIYF.

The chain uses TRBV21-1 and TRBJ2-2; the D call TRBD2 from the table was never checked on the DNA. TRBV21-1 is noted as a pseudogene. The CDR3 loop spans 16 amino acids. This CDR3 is CASSKVALTNTGELFF. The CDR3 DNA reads TGTGCCAGCAGCAAAGTAGCACTGACGAACACCGGGGAGCTGTTTTTT.

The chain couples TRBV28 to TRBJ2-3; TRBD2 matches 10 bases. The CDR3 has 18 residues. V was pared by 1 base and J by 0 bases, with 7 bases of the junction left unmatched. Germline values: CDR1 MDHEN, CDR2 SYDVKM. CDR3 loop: CASSLFSGRLTSTDTQYF. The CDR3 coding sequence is TGTGCCAGCAGTTTATTTAGCGGGAGGCTAACGAGCACAGATACGCAGTATTTT. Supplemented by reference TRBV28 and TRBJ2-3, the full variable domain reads DVKVTQSSRYLVKRTGEKVFLECVQDMDHENMFWYRQDPGLGLRLIYFSYDVKMKEKGDIPEGYSVSREKKERFSLILESASTNQTSMYLCASSLFSGRLTSTDTQYFGPGTRLTVL.

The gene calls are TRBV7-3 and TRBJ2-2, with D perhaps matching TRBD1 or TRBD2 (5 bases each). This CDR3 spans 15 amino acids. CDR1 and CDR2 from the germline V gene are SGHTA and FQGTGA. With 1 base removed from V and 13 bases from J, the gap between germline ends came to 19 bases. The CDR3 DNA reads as TGTGCCAGCAGCTTAAGGGGTGGTAGCGAGGGGCGGCTGTTTTTT. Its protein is CASSLRGGSEGRLFF. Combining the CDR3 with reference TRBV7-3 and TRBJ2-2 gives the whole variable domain GAGVSQTPSNKVTEKGKYVELRCDPISGHTALYWYRQSLGQGPEFLIYFQGTGAADDSGLPNDRFFAVRPEGSVSTLKIQRTERGDSAVYLCASSLRGGSEGRLFFGEGSRLTVL.